A single sample is the source of the 22 T cell receptor beta chains below, sequenced in a study of cytomegalovirus exposure and HLA in healthy donors. PCR employed 60 Vbeta and 13 Jbeta primers. Using immunoSEQ multiplex PCR, the repertoire was profiled, and TCRdb retains in-frame clones only, with some absent. The sample holds 100,000 to 150,000 clones, approximately 72% seen once. The sequencing sample was made of PBMCs. These receptors were collected from a woman aged 50 to 65 in good health and CMV-seropositive.

This clone turned up a few times. This chain joins TRBV10-3 and TRBJ1-6; D is possibly TRBD1 (6 bases). The germline V and J ends were trimmed by 2 bases and 7 bases, with 15 bases remaining between them. The CDR3 sequence is 16 residues long. CDR1 and CDR2 (germline): ENHRY, SYGVKD. The CDR3 sequence: CAISERVTGSNSPLHF. The DNA of the CDR3 is TGTGCCATCAGTGAGAGGGTGACAGGATCAAATTCACCCCTCCACTTT.

V gene TRBV27 combines with J gene TRBJ1-1, with no clear D. The V and J ends lost 3 bases and 0 bases respectively, with 8 bases between them. CDR1 is MNHEY and CDR2 is SMNVEV in the germline V gene (reference sequence). The CDR3 extends over 14 amino acids. The CDR3 protein is CASSFGSMNTEAFF. CDR3 nucleotide sequence: TGTGCCAGCAGTTTTGGTAGTATGAACACTGAAGCTTTCTTT.

The gene calls are TRBV6-4 and TRBJ1-5, with D tentatively TRBD1 (6 bases). CDR1 and CDR2 from the germline V gene are MRHNA and SNTAGT. Trimming left V 0 bases short and J 5 bases short, with 20 bases between. This CDR3 has 18 residues. The CDR3 region has the DNA TGTGCCAGCAGTGACTCGAGACAGGATCCAAAGTGCGATCAGCCCCAGCATTTT. Translated, it gives CASSDSRQDPKCDQPQHF.

This clone was counted once. The rearrangement joins TRBV7-6 to TRBJ2-1, with D unresolved. The CDR3 is 12 residues long. CDR1 is SGHVS and CDR2 is FNYEAQ in the germline V gene. Trimming took off 5 bases at V and 5 bases at J, with 7 bases between the two ends. In DNA, the CDR3 is TGTGCCAGCAGCCACACCCACAATGAGCAGTTCTTC. Its protein product is CASSHTHNEQFF.

The V and J genes are TRBV5-8 and TRBJ2-7; 12 nucleotides match TRBD2. Germline assignment: CDR1 SGHTS and CDR2 YDEGEE. The CDR3 runs to 17 residues. The V and J ends lost 4 bases and 6 bases, in that order; junction bases with no gene match: 14. The CDR3 DNA reads TGTGCCAGCAGCCGAATGATGACTAGCGGGAGTTTTACCGAGCAGTACTTC. Translation gives CASSRMMTSGSFTEQYF.

The V call is TRBV28, the J call TRBJ2-1; TRBD2 matches 14 bases. CDR3 length: 16 residues. CDR1 and CDR2 from the germline V gene are MDHEN and SYDVKM. V was pared by 8 bases and J by 0 bases, with 3 bases of the junction left unmatched. The CDR3 DNA is TGTGCCAGCCGCGGGACTAGCGGGAGCTCCTACAATGAGCAGTTCTTC. It is translated as CASRGTSGSSYNEQFF.

On this clone itself: The identical CDR3 is also encoded by other nucleotide sequences in the sample. As DNA, the CDR3 is TGTGCCAGCAGCTCGGGACTAGCGGGATTAGATACGCAGTATTTT. Translating it yields CASSSGLAGLDTQYF. The chain combines TRBV7-2 with TRBJ2-3; 13 nucleotides match TRBD2. This CDR3 is 15 amino acids long. Germline-derived CDR1 and CDR2 are SGHTA and FQGNSA. The J segment lost 5 bases and the V segment lost 4 bases, leaving 3 bases of the junction unmatched.

This sequence joins TRBV6-1 and TRBJ2-3; 10 positions match TRBD2. This CDR3 spans 16 amino acids. Germline V gene sequence: CDR1 MNHNS, CDR2 SASEGT. V dropped 2 bases and J dropped 5; count of bases not matched to a gene: 7. Here the CDR3 DNA reads TGTGCCAGCAGTGAAAGGCTAGCGGGGGATAAAGATACGCAGTATTTT. Amino acids: CASSERLAGDKDTQYF.

The genes are TRBV13 and TRBJ2-1; 9 bases align to TRBD1. Per the germline V gene, CDR1 is PRHDT and CDR2 is FYEKMQ (reference sequence). The CDR3 runs 14 residues. V was pared by 7 bases and J by 4 bases, with 5 bases of the junction left unmatched. CDR3 sequence reads: CASTGTGTYNEQFF. DNA of the CDR3: TGTGCCAGCACAGGGACAGGGACGTACAATGAGCAGTTCTTC.

The chain employs TRBV30 and TRBJ1-5; perhaps TRBD1 as D (6 bases). The germline V gene has CDR1 GTSNPN and CDR2 SVGIG (reference sequence). V was shortened by 3 bases and J by 6 bases, with 15 bases between the two germline ends. This CDR3 contains 14 residues. CDR3 in DNA: TGTGCCTGGAGCATGAGACAGGTGGGTCAGCCCCAGCATTTT. Translation gives CAWSMRQVGQPQHF.

The rearrangement uses TRBV4-1 and TRBJ1-2, with unresolved D. The CDR3 covers 15 residues. CDR1 MGHRA and CDR2 YSYEKL come from the germline V gene. V was trimmed by 4 bases and J by 5 bases, leaving 17 bases between them. CDR3 nucleotides: TGCGCCAGCAGCCCAGGACTGATGGGCCCATATGGCTACACCTTC. This translates into CASSPGLMGPYGYTF.

The V and J genes are TRBV9 and TRBJ2-1; 9 bases are a match to TRBD1. The CDR3 totals 15 residues. Germline loops: CDR1 SGDLS, CDR2 YYNGEE. The trim removed 2 bases at V and 7 bases at J, leaving 7 bases unmatched. DNA for the CDR3: TGTGCCAGCAGCGTGCGGGGACAGGGCGTTAATGAGCAGTTCTTC. Its translation: CASSVRGQGVNEQFF.

The chain employs TRBV5-6 and TRBJ2-7; 8 bases fit TRBD1. The CDR3 has 15 amino acids. Germline V gives CDR1 SGHDT, CDR2 YYEEEE. Trimming removed 4 bases from V and 5 bases from J; junction bases left unmatched: 11. The CDR3 region is CASSAQGARRHEQYF. DNA for the CDR3: TGTGCCAGCAGCGCGCAGGGGGCGCGTCGTCACGAGCAGTACTTC.

The rearrangement joins TRBV7-8 to TRBJ1-2, with 8 bases that match TRBD1. V lost 5 bases, J lost 4 bases, and 6 bases stayed unmatched. The length of the CDR3 is 14 residues. CDR1 is SGHVS and CDR2 is FQNEAQ in the germline V gene. The DNA of the CDR3 is TGTGCCAGCAGCCCCGGACAGGGAGGCTATGGCTACACCTTC. This sequence encodes CASSPGQGGYGYTF.

The V call is TRBV19, the J call TRBJ2-5; TRBD2 matches 7 bases. Per germline, CDR1 LNHDA and CDR2 SQIVND (reference sequence). The CDR3 contains 13 residues. V shed 2 bases, J shed 7 bases, and the junction held 4 bases outside the gene matches. The CDR3 loop is CASSIPREGTQYF. DNA of the CDR3: TGTGCCAGTAGTATACCCAGGGAGGGGACCCAGTACTTC.

This sequence joins TRBV5-1 and TRBJ1-1, with D uncertain. This CDR3 is built from 14 residues. CDR1 is SGHRS and CDR2 is YFSETQ in the germline V gene. The ends were cut back, 5 bases at V and 6 bases at J, with 17 bases in the middle. CDR3 sequence (DNA): TGCGCCAGCAGTCCCAACACGGGCGGGTCTGAAGCTTTCTTT. Amino acids: CASSPNTGGSEAFF. The whole variable domain, filled in from reference TRBV5-1 and TRBJ1-1, reads KAGVTQTPRYLIKTRGQQVTLSCSPISGHRSVSWYQQTPGQGLQFLFEYFSETQRNKGNFPGRFSGRQFSNSRSEMNVSTLELGDSALYLCASSPNTGGSEAFFGQGTRLTVV.

This chain uses TRBV29-1 with TRBJ1-5, with 11 bases matching TRBD1. Trimming took 5 bases from V and 5 from J; bases not matched to a gene: 5. Germline V CDR1 and CDR2: SQVTM, ANQGSEA. The CDR3 is 14 residues long. The CDR3 bases are TGCAGCGTTCAGGACAGGGGGCAGGATCAGCCCCAGCATTTT. Protein sequence: CSVQDRGQDQPQHF.

The rearrangement uses TRBV7-6 and TRBJ2-5; possibly TRBD1 for D (5 bases). CDR1 and CDR2 from the germline V gene are SGHVS and FNYEAQ. V dropped 2 bases and J dropped 4 bases, with 14 bases sitting between them. This CDR3 has 15 amino acids. The CDR3 sequence: CASSLRVAGPETQYF. CDR3 in DNA: TGTGCCAGCAGCTTACGTGTCGCAGGGCCAGAGACCCAGTACTTC.

This clone was counted only a few times. CDR3 nucleotide sequence: TGTGCCAGCTCTCAAACAGGGGGATCGGGTCAGCCCCAGCATTTT. It is translated as CASSQTGGSGQPQHF. The chain combines TRBV2 with TRBJ1-5; TRBD1 aligns across 8 bases. With V trimmed by 8 bases and J by 6 bases, 12 bases remained unmatched. There are 15 residues in the CDR3. Per germline, CDR1 SNHLY and CDR2 FYNNEI.

The CDR3 sequence: CASSLGQVNYGYTF. The CDR3 DNA is TGTGCCAGCAGCTTGGGACAGGTCAACTATGGCTACACCTTC. This chain connects TRBV7-2 to TRBJ1-2, with 8 bases aligning to TRBD1. The CDR3 is 14 amino acids. Germline CDR1 reads SGHTA; CDR2 reads FQGNSA. Losses at the gene ends were 3 bases for V and 2 bases for J; bases not matched to a gene: 2.

In nucleotides, the CDR3 is TGCGCCAGCAGCGGTGGGACTTCCTCTTCGGTCGACGAGCAGTACTTC. Translating gives CASSGGTSSSVDEQYF. The V gene is TRBV5-1, the J gene TRBJ2-7, with a tentative D call TRBD2 (6 bases). Deletions cut 4 bases from V and 5 bases from J, with 22 bases between. Germline V gene lookup returns CDR1 SGHRS and CDR2 YFSETQ. This CDR3 has 16 amino acids.

The chain recombines TRBV7-2 with TRBJ1-1; D unclear. V lost 4 bases and J 0 bases, leaving 9 bases between the germline ends. The CDR3 is 14 amino acids. Per the germline V gene, CDR1 is SGHTA and CDR2 is FQGNSA. CDR3 coding DNA: TGTGCCAGCAGCTCCCAACCTATGAACACTGAAGCTTTCTTT. Its translation is CASSSQPMNTEAFF.